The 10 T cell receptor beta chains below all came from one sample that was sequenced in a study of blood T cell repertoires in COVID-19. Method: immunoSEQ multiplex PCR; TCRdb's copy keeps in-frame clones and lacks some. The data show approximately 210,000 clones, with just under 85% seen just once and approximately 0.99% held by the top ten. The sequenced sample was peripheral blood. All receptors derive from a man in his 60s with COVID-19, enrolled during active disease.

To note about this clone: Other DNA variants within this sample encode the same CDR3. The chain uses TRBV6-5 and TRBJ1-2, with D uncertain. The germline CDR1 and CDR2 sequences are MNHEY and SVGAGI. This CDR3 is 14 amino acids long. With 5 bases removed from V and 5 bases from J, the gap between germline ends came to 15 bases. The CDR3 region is CASSPTDSLYGYTF. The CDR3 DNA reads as TGTGCCAGCAGTCCAACCGACTCCTTATATGGCTACACCTTC.

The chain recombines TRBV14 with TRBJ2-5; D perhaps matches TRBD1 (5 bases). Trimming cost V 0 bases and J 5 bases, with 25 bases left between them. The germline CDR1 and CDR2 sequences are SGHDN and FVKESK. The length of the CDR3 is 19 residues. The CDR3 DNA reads TGTGCCAGCAGCCAAGATGGGGCGCGAGGAGAAGGTCTTGTGGAGACCCAGTACTTC. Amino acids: CASSQDGARGEGLVETQYF.

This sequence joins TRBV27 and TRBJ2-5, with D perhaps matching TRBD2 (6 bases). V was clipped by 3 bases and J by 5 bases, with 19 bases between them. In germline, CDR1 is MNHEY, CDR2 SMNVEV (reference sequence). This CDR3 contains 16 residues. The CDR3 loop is CASSFSHTYSGETQYF. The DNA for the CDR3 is TGTGCCAGCAGTTTTAGCCACACCTACAGCGGGGAGACCCAGTACTTC.

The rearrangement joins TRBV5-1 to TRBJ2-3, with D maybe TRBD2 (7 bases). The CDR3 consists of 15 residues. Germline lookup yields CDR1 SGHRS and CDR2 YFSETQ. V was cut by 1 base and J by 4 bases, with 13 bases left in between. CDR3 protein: CASSLLGGGADTQYF. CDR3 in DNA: TGCGCCAGCAGCTTGTTGGGAGGGGGTGCAGATACGCAGTATTTT.

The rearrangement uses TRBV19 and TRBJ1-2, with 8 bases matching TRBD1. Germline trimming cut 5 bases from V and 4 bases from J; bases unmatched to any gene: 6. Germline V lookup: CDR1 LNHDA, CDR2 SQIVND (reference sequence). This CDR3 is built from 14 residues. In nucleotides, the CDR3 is TGTGCCAGTAGTCAAGGGACAGGCCTCTATGGCTACACCTTC. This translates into CASSQGTGLYGYTF.

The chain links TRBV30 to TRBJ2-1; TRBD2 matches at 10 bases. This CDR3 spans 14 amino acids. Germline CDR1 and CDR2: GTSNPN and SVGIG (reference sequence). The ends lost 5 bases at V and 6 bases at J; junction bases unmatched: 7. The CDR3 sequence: CAWDKGLAPNEQFF. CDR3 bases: TGTGCCTGGGACAAGGGACTAGCGCCCAATGAGCAGTTCTTC.

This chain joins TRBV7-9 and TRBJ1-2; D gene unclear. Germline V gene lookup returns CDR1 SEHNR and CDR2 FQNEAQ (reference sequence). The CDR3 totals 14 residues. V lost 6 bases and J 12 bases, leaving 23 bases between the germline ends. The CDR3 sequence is CASSPSGRLVGDTF. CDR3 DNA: TGTGCCAGCAGTCCATCCGGGCGACTAGTGGGCGACACCTTC. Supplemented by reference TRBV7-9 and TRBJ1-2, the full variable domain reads DTGVSQNPRHKITKRGQNVTFRCDPISEHNRLYWYRQTLGQGPEFLTYFQNEAQLEKSRLLSDRFSAERPKGSFSTLEIQRTEQGDSAMYLCASSPSGRLVGDTFGSGTRLTVV.

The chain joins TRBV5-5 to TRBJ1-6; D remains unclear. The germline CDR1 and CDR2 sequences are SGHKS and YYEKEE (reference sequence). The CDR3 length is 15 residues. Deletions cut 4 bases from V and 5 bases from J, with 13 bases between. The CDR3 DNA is TGTGCCAGCAGCCTTATGGCACAGAATAATTCACCCCTCCACTTT. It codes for CASSLMAQNNSPLHF.

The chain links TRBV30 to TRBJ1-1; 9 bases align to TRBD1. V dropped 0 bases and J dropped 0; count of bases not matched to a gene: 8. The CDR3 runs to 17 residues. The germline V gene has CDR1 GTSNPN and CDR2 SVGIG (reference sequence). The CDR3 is CAWSVPRQGVMNTEAFF. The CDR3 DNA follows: TGTGCCTGGAGTGTCCCCCGACAGGGGGTGATGAACACTGAAGCTTTCTTT. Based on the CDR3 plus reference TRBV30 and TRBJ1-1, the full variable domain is SQTIHQWPATLVQPVGSPLSLECTVEGTSNPNLYWYRQAAGRGLQLLFYSVGIGQISSEVPQNLSASRPQDRQFILSSKKLLLSDSGFYLCAWSVPRQGVMNTEAFFGQGTRLTVV.

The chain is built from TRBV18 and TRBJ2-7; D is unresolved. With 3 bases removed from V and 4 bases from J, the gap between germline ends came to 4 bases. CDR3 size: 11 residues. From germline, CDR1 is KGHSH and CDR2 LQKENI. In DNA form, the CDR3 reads TGTGCCAGCTCACCTAAATACGAGCAGTACTTC. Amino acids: CASSPKYEQYF.